Sequencing of this T cell receptor beta chain was carried out in a study of blood T cell repertoires in COVID-19 (dated by TCRdb to 2020 to 2021). With regard to the full study: Samples from collaborators originated in the United States, Italy and Spain and spanned both the acute and convalescent phases of COVID-19. The prospective study material was composed of cDNA or gDNA derived from T cells, B-cell-depleted T cells, or PBMCs. Deeply sampled blood TCRbeta repertoires from subjects exposed to, actively infected with, or recovered from COVID-19 were included in the dataset. A freely available public database, intended as a resource for researchers studying the immune response to SARS-CoV-2, is where the repertoires were released. Samples came from the ongoing ImmuneRACE study (first 160 participants) plus 1,254 subjects from 6 global collaborators. The sample metadata nearly always contained a de-identified subject ID, COVID-19 status, age in years and sex. Where available, HLA class I and class II types were obtained from metadata supplied by the sample provider rather than from assay-based typing. Here is what the overall study found, with its caveats: The quantity of clinical and demographic metadata differed by source and by participant and was supplied without curation.

V sheds 7 bases and J sheds 4 bases, leaving 19 bases between their ends. The CDR3, from cysteine to phenylalanine, totals 15 residues. The read is trimmed to its CDR3 DNA, 45 bases read in frame from base 1. The CDR1 and CDR2 encoded by the germline V gene (reference sequence) are LNHDA and SQIVND. Details on this clone: Its antigen is currently not known. No qualities accompany the bases; no much larger clone lies one base away.

In the prospective study, participants were roughly 18 to 100 years old, resided in approximately 22 geographic areas of the United States, and were enrolled through a virtual design. In the prospective study, participants were assigned to cohorts based on the clinical history participants reported in a screening survey and a study questionnaire. A participant counted as exposed if, within 2 weeks of entering the study, that participant had been in contact with someone who had a PCR-confirmed or clinician-diagnosed COVID-19 case. Mobile phlebotomists in the prospective study collected whole blood, serum and a nasopharyngeal or oropharyngeal swab from every participant. Participants in the prospective study had the option to provide additional blood draws and questionnaires over a roughly 2-month period. Before DNA extraction, prospective study blood samples were shipped either frozen or at room temperature.

The immunoSEQ Assay, a bias-controlled multiplex PCR, was used to amplify TCRbeta CDR3 regions from genomic DNA. From the authors' description of their analysis: The number of nucleated cells in each sample was estimated from the amplification of reference gene primers within the assay. To quantify the absolute abundance of each unique TCRbeta CDR3 rearrangement, sequence reads were collapsed and filtered. For each sample, productive Simpson clonality was calculated as the square root of Simpson's diversity index over productive rearrangements. Entries here come from immuneACCESS through TCRdb and include only in-frame sequences with V and J called. Some clones fail to appear in such tables; in the studies checked, an unresolved V gene covers under half of the shortfall, and the cause of the remainder is unknown. From that table come the V and J calls and clone size; the DNA was used to work out D and trimming. The sample data list 350,000 to 400,000 clones, and approximately 89% of these were observed just once. About 0.83% of the sample is taken by the ten largest.

The sequence joins TRBV19 to TRBJ1-1, with the D gene uncertain. The sample consisted of PBMCs or T cells enriched from blood (not recorded which). This TCR was sampled from a woman in her thirties or forties who had been exposed to COVID-19. The CDR3 reads as follows: CASKEGGIASTEAFF. The DNA sequence is as follows: TGTGCCAGTAAGGAGGGCGGGATAGCCAGCACTGAAGCTTTCTTT.